This T cell receptor (beta chain) was sequenced for a study of T cell clonality in common variable immunodeficiency. Germline CDR1 reads SEHNR; CDR2 reads FQNEAQ (reference sequence). The CDR3 spans 15 residues. With 5 bases clipped from V and 2 bases from J, the junction kept 8 bases outside the gene matches. Caucasian heritage predominated among both patients and controls. Donors gave about 5 to 9 ml heparinized peripheral whole blood. The sample holds many counts of this clone. The read halts 3 residues ahead of the CDR3 end, with the missing end drawn from the germline J gene. TCRdb keeps only in-frame clones here, not all; method: immunoSEQ multiplex PCR. Singletons are absent from the sample, which has 42,000 or so clones.

Sequenced material: peripheral blood mononuclear cells. The sequence was obtained from a person aged 18 to 75 in good health. The J gene is TRBJ1-2, the V gene TRBV7-9; 7 bases map to TRBD1. Incomplete CDR3 DNA: TGTGCCAGCAGCATAGTCACGGGACAGAACTATGGC. It yields the protein CASSIVTGQNYG. The CDR3 in its entirety is CASSIVTGQNYGYTF.